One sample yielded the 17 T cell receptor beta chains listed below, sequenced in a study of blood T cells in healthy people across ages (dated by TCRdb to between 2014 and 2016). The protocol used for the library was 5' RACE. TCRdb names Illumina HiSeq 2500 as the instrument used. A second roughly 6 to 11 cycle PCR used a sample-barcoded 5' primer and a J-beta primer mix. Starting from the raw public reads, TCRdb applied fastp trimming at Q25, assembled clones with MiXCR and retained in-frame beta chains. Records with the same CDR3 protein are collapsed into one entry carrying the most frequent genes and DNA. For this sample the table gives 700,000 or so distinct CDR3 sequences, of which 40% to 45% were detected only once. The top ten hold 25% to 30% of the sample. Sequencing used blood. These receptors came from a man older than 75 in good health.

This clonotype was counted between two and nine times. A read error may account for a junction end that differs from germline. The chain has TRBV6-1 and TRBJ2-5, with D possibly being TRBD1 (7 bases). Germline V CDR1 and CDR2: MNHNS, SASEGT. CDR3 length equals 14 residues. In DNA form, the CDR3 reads TGTGCCGGCAGCAGCAGGGGGGCCCAAGAGACCCAGTACTTC. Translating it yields CAGSSRGAQETQYF.

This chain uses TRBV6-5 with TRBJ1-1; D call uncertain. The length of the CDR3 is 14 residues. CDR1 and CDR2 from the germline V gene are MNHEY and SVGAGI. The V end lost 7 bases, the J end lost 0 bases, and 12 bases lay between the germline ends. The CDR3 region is CASIESEMNTEAFF. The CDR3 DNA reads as TGTGCCAGCATAGAAAGCGAGATGAACACTGAAGCTTTCTTT.

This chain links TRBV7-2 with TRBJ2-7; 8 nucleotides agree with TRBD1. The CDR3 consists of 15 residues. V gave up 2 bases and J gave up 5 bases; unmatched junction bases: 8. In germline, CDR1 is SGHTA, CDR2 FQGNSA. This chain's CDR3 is CASSLNGQGTHEQYF. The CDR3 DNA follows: TGTGCCAGCAGCTTAAATGGACAGGGCACCCACGAGCAGTACTTC.

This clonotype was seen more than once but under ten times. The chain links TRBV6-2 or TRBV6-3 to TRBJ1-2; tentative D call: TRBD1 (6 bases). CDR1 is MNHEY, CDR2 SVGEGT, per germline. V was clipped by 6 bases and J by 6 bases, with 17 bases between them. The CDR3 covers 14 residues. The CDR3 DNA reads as TGTGCCAGCAGCCCCCAGGGGCGCAGCGATGGCTACACCTTC. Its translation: CASSPQGRSDGYTF.

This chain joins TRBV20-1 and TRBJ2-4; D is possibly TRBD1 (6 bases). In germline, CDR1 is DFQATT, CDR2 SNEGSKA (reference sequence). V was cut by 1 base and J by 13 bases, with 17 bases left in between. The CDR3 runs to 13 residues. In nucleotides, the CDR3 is TGCAGTGCTAGAGGGACAGATCTCCCAGGGCAGTACTTC. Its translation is CSARGTDLPGQYF.

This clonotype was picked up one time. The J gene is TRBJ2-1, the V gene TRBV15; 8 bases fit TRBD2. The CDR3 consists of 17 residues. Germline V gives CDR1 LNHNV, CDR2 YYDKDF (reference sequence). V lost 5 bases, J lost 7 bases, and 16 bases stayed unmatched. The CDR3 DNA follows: TGTGCCACCAGCTCGCTAAATAGCGGGATGGTAAGAAATGAGCAGTTCTTC. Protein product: CATSSLNSGMVRNEQFF.

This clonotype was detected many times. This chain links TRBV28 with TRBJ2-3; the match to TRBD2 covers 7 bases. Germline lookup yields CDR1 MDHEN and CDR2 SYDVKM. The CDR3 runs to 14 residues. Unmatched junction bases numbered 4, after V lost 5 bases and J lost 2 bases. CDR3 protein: CASSRRGITDTQYF. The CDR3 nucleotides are TGTGCCAGCAGTCGGCGGGGGATCACAGATACGCAGTATTTT.

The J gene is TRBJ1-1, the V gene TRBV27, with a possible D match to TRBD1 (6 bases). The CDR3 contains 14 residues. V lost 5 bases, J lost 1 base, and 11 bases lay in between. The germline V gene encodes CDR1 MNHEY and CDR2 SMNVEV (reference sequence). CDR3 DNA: TGTGCCAGCAGTACCGGGACATCGAACACTGAAGCTTTCTTT. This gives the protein CASSTGTSNTEAFF.

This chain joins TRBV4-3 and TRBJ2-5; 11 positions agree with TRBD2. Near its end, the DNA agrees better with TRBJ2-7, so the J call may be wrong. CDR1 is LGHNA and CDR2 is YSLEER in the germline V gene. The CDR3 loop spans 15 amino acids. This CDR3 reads CASSQLAGGFHEQYF. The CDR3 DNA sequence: TGCGCCAGCAGCCAACTAGCGGGAGGCTTCCACGAGCAGTACTTC.

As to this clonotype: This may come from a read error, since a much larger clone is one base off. CDR3 nucleotides: TGTGCCAGCAGCTTAGCGGGGTATGGGGCCAATGAGCAGTACTTC. Its translation is CASSLAGYGANEQYF. The rearrangement uses TRBV11-2 and TRBJ2-5, with D perhaps being TRBD1 or TRBD2 (5 bases each). CDR1 is SGHAT, CDR2 FQNNGV, per germline. V dropped 1 base and J dropped 11 bases, with 20 bases sitting between them. This CDR3 region has 15 residues.

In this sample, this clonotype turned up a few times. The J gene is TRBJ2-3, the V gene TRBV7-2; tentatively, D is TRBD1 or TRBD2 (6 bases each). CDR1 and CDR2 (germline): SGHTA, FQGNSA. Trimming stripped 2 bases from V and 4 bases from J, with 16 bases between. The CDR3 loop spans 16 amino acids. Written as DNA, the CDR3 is TGTGCCAGCAGCTTACGTTCGAGGGGGGCGTCAGATACGCAGTATTTT. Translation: CASSLRSRGASDTQYF.

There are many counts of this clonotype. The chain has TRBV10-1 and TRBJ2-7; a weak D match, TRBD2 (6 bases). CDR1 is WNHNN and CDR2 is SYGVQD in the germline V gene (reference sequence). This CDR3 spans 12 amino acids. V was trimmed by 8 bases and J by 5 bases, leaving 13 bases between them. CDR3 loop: CASVPGEDEQYF. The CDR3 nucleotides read TGCGCCAGCGTCCCGGGAGAGGACGAGCAGTACTTC.

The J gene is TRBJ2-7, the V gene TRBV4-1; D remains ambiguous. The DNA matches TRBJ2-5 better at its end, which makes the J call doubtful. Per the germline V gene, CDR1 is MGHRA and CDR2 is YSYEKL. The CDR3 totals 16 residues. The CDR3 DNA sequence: TGCGCCAGCAGCCCGGACGGTGTGTTTAATGATCGGACCCAGTACTTC. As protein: CASSPDGVFNDRTQYF.

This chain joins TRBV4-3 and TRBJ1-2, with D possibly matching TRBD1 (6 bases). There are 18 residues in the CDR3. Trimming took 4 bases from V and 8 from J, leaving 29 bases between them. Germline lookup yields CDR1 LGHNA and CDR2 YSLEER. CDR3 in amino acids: CASSRSFRDTLPGVGYTF. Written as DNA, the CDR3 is TGCGCCAGCAGCCGCTCTTTCCGGGACACCCTTCCGGGGGTGGGCTACACCTTC.

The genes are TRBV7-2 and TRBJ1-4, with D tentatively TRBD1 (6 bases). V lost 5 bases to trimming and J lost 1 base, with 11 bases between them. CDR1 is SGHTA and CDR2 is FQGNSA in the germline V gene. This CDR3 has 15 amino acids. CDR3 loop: CTSSTTGLTNEKLFF. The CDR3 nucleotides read TGTACCAGCAGCACTACAGGGTTAACTAATGAAAAACTGTTTTTT.

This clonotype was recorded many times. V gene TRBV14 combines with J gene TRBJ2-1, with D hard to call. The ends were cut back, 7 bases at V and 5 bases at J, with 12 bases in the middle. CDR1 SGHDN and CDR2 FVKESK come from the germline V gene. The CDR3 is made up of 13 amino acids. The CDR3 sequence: CASTGPNHNEQFF. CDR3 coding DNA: TGTGCCAGCACCGGCCCCAACCACAATGAGCAGTTCTTC. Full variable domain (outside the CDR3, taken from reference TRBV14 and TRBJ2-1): EAGVTQFPSHSVIEKGQTVTLRCDPISGHDNLYWYRRVMGKEIKFLLHFVKESKQDESGMPNNRFLAERTGGTYSTLKVQPAELEDSGVYFCASTGPNHNEQFFGPGTRLTVL.

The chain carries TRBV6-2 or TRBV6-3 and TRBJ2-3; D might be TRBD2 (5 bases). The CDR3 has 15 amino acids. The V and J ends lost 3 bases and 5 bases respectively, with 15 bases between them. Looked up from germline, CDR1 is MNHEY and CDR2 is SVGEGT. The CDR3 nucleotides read TGTGCCAGCAGTTATCCTAGCCCCCCCGGAGATACGCAGTATTTT. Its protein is CASSYPSPPGDTQYF.